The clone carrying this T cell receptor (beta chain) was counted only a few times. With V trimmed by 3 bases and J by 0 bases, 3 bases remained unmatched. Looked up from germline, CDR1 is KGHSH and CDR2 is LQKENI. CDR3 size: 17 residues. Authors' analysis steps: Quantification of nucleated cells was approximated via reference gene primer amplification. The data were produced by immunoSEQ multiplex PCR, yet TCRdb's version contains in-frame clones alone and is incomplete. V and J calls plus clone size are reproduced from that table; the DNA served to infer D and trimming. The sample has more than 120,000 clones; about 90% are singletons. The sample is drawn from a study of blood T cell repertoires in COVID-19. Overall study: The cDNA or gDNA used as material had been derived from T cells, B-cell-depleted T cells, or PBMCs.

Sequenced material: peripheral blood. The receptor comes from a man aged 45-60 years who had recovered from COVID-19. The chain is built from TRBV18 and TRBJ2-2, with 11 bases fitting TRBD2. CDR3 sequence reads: CASSPTSGGSNTGELFF. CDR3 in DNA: TGTGCCAGCTCACCTACTAGCGGGGGATCGAACACCGGGGAGCTGTTTTTT.